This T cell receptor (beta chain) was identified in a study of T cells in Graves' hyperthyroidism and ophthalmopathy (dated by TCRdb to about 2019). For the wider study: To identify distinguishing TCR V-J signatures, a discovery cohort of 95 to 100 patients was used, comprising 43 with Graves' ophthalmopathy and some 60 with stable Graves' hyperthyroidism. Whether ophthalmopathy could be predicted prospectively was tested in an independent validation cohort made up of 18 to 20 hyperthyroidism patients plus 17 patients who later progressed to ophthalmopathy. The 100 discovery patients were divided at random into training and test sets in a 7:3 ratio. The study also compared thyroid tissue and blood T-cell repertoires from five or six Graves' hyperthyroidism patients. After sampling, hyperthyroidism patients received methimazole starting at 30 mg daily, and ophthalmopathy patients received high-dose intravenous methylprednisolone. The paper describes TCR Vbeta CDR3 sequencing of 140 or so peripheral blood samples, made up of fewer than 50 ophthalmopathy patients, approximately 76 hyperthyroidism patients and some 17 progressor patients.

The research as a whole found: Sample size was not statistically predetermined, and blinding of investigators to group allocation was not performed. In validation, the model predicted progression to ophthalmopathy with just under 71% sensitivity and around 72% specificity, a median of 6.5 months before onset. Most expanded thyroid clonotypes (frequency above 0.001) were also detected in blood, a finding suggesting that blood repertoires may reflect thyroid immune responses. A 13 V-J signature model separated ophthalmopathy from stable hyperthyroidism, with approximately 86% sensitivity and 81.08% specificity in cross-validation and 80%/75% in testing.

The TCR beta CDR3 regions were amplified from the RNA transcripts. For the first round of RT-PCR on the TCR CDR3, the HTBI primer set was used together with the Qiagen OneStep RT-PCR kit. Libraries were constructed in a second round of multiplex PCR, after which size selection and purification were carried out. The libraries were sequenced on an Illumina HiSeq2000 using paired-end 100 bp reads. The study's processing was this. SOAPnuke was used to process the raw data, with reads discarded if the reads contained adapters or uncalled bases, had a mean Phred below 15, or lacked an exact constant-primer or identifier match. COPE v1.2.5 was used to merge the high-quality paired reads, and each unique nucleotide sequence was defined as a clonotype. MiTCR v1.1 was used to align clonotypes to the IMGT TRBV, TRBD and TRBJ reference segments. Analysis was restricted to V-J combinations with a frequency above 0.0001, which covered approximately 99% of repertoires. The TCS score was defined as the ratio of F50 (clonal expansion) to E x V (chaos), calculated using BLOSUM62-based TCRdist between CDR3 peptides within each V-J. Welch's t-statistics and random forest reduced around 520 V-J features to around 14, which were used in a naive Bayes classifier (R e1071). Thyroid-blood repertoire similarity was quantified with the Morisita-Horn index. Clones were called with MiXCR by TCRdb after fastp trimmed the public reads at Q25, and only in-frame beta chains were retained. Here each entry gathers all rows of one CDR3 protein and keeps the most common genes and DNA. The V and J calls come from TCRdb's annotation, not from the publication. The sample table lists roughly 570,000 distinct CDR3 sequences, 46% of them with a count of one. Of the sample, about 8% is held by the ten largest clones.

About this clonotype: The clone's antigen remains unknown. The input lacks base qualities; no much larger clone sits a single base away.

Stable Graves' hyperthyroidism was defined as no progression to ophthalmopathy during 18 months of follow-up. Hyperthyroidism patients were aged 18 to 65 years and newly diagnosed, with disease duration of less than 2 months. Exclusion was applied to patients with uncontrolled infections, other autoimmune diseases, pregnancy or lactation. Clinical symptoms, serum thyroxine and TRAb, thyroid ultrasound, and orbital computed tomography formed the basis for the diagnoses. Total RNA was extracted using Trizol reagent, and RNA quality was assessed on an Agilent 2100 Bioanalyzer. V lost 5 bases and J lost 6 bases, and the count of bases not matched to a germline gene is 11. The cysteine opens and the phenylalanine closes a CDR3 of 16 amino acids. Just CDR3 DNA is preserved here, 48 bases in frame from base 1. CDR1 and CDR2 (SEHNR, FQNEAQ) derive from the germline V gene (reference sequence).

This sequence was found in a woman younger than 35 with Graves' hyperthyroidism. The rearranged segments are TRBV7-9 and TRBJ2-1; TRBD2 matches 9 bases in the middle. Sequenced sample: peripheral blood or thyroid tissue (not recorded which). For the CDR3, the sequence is CASSRLAGVGPNEQFF. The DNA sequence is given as TGTGCCAGCAGCCGATTAGCGGGAGTAGGGCCCAATGAGCAGTTCTTC.